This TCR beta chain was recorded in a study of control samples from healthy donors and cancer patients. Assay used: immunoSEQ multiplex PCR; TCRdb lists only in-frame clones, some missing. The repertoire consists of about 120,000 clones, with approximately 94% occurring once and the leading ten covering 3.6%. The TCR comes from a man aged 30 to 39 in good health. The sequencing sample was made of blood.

The CDR3 bases are TGTGCCATCAGTGTAACGGAGAACACTGAAGCTTTCTTT. It specifies CAISVTENTEAFF. The chain joins TRBV10-3 to TRBJ1-1; D ambiguous. CDR1 is ENHRY and CDR2 is SYGVKD in the germline V gene. The CDR3 has 13 amino acids. Deletions cut 4 bases from V and 1 base from J, with 7 bases between.